One and the same sample provided the 6 T cell receptor beta chains below, sequenced in a study of blood T cell repertoires in COVID-19. The repertoire was sequenced with immunoSEQ multiplex PCR; TCRdb's copy has only in-frame clones and lacks some. The sample includes about 66,000 clones, roughly 80% of them seen just once. The sequencing input was peripheral blood. The receptors were gathered from a man between 60 and 70 years old with acute or convalescent COVID-19.

The V gene is TRBV15, the J gene TRBJ1-3; no clear D gene. The CDR3 is made up of 16 amino acids. The germline V and J ends were trimmed by 0 bases and 0 bases, with 9 bases remaining between them. In germline, CDR1 is LNHNV, CDR2 YYDKDF (reference sequence). The CDR3 region is CATSRDLRNSGNTIYF. The CDR3 DNA sequence: TGTGCCACCAGCAGAGATTTGAGAAACTCTGGAAACACCATATATTTT.

V is TRBV6-2 or TRBV6-3 and J is TRBJ2-7, with 10 bases that match TRBD1. The CDR3 length is 14 residues. The germline V gene has CDR1 MNHEY and CDR2 SVGEGT. Trimming took 0 bases from V and 4 from J; bases not matched to a gene: 0. The CDR3 nucleotides read TGTGCCAGCAGTTACTCGGGACAGGGGTACGAGCAGTACGTC. Translated: CASSYSGQGYEQYV.

The chain has TRBV5-5 and TRBJ1-6, with 9 bases fitting TRBD1. The CDR3 runs 16 residues. Germline V gene sequence: CDR1 SGHKS, CDR2 YYEKEE (reference sequence). V lost 1 base, J lost 10 bases, and 9 bases stayed unmatched. CDR3 region: CASSLSPGQGYSPLHF. CDR3 bases: TGTGCCAGCAGCTTGTCTCCCGGACAGGGGTACTCACCCCTCCACTTT.

The gene calls are TRBV5-6 and TRBJ2-1; D call uncertain. CDR3 length equals 11 residues. CDR1 SGHDT and CDR2 YYEEEE come from the germline V gene. V was trimmed by 2 bases and J by 9 bases, leaving 6 bases between them. The CDR3 sequence is CASSFGPEQFF. The CDR3, as DNA: TGTGCCAGCAGCTTTGGCCCTGAGCAGTTCTTC. Together with reference TRBV5-6 and TRBJ2-1, the CDR3 gives the full variable domain: DAGVTQSPTHLIKTRGQQVTLRCSPKSGHDTVSWYQQALGQGPQFIFQYYEEEERQRGNFPDRFSGHQFPNYSSELNVNALLLGDSALYLCASSFGPEQFFGPGTRLTVL.

The chain recombines TRBV29-1 with TRBJ2-2; 8 bases match TRBD1. The CDR3 covers 12 residues. CDR1 is SQVTM and CDR2 is ANQGSEA in the germline V gene. CDR3 sequence (DNA): TGCATAGTGACAGGGGAGCCCGGGGAGCTGTTTTTT. Amino acid sequence: CIVTGEPGELFF.

The table lists this clone with a count of one. The V call is TRBV10-1, the J call TRBJ1-2; 9 bases map to TRBD1. Germline lookup yields CDR1 WNHNN and CDR2 SYGVQD (reference sequence). The CDR3 spans 14 residues. V lost 8 bases and J lost 4; bases outside the gene matches: 8. The CDR3 sequence is CASSRDREGYGYTF. Here the CDR3 DNA reads TGCGCCAGCTCCCGGGACAGGGAGGGCTATGGCTACACCTTC.